This T cell receptor beta chain was sequenced during a study of blood T cells in healthy people across ages. Alongside a J-beta primer mix, a sample-barcoded 5' primer served in a second PCR lasting 7 to 11 cycles. TCRdb analysed the 5' RACE reads with MiXCR anew, one entry per CDR3 protein. The table has approximately 850,000 distinct CDR3 sequences, under 45% seen once; the top ten hold roughly 19%. Trimming cost V 2 bases and J 5 bases, with 15 bases left between them. Germline CDR1 and CDR2: SQVTM and ANQGSEA. The CDR3 sequence is 14 residues long. This chain uses TRBV29-1 with TRBJ2-5; D gene ambiguous. The clonotype was recovered from a man aged 55 to 70 in good health. The sample consisted of blood. Written as DNA, the CDR3 is TGCAGCGTTGAACGGTCTCAAGGGCACGAGACCCAGTACTTC. Its protein is CSVERSQGHETQYF.